One and the same sample provided the 2 T cell receptor beta chains below, sequenced in a study of immune evolution from preneoplasia to lung adenocarcinoma. Only in-frame clones appear in the TCRdb table, and some are missing; sequencing was by immunoSEQ multiplex PCR. The sample holds 3,800 or so clones; just under 80% are singletons and the top ten take about 14%. Source material: FFPE adjacent normal lung tissue. Receptors originate from a person aged 55-85 years with lung adenocarcinoma.

This chain uses TRBV6-1 with TRBJ1-2; D gene ambiguous. V shed 5 bases and J shed 1 base, with 2 bases lying between them. The CDR3 totals 11 residues. Germline CDR1 is MNHNS and CDR2 is SASEGT. The CDR3 sequence: CASSFNYGYTF. The CDR3 bases are TGTGCCAGCAGTTTTAACTATGGCTACACCTTC.

This clone was seen a few times. The genes are TRBV18 and TRBJ2-2; 11 bases are shared with TRBD1. CDR1 and CDR2 (germline): KGHSH, LQKENI. V lost 5 bases and J lost 3; bases outside the gene matches: 5. The CDR3 is made up of 16 amino acids. The CDR3 spells CASSNPGQGDTGELFF. The CDR3 region has the DNA TGTGCCAGCTCAAACCCGGGACAGGGGGACACCGGGGAGCTGTTTTTT.